Listed below are T cell receptor beta chains from one sample, sequenced in a study of OX40 agonist ivuxolimab in advanced cancers. Data came from immunoSEQ multiplex PCR; TCRdb stores just in-frame clones and leaves some out. The sample holds approximately 61,000 clones, roughly 85% seen once. Source: CD4+ or CD8+ T cells sorted from blood, taken in a trial of the OX40 agonist ivuxolimab. These receptors all come from an adult with an advanced solid tumor such as melanoma, head and neck, liver or kidney cancer. Each CDR3 is given with its conserved first and last residue. The order of the fields is CDR3 length, clone size, V gene, J gene, D gene, CDR3 protein, CDR3 DNA. The D gene is left open where the match is weak. Size is omitted from some rows. Given values are once, few, many or a class for expanded clones.

15	few	TRBV27	TRBJ2-7	TRBD1	CASSPTGGAFYEQYF	TGTGCCAGCAGTCCCACAGGGGGTGCCTTCTACGAGCAGTACTTC
13	-	TRBV7-8	TRBJ2-7	TRBD2	CASSWEGLYEQYF	TGTGCCAGCAGCTGGGAGGGACTCTACGAGCAGTACTTC
14	-	TRBV6-5	TRBJ2-1	TRBD2	CASSRGGGVNEQFF	TGTGCCAGCAGTAGAGGCGGGGGGGTCAATGAGCAGTTCTTC
16	-	TRBV15	TRBJ2-3	-	CATSISTRNHGDTQYF	TGTGCCACCAGCATCTCGACTAGAAACCATGGGGATACGCAGTATTTT
12	-	TRBV6-1	TRBJ1-2	-	CASSEVGYGYTF	TGTGCCAGCAGTGAAGTAGGCTATGGCTACACCTTC
14	-	TRBV6-1	TRBJ2-7	-	CASTQSGALYEQYF	TGTGCCAGCACCCAATCCGGGGCCTTATACGAGCAGTACTTC
13	once	TRBV6-1	TRBJ1-2	-	CASGLNWGGLYTF	TGTGCCAGTGGGTTAAACTGGGGGGGGCTCTACACCTTC
14	-	TRBV7-9	TRBJ2-7	-	CASSLTGGGNEQYF	TGTGCCAGCAGCTTAACAGGGGGGGGGAACGAGCAGTACTTC
15	-	TRBV18	TRBJ1-6	TRBD1	CASSPMTGQGSPLHF	TGTGCCAGCTCCCCAATGACAGGGCAAGGTTCACCCCTCCACTTT
15	-	TRBV5-8	TRBJ1-4	-	CASSLSRASGEKLFF	TGTGCCAGCAGCTTGTCGCGCGCTTCCGGAGAAAAACTGTTTTTT
13	once	TRBV18	TRBJ2-7	-	CASAAQGSREQYF	TGTGCCAGCGCAGCCCAGGGGTCCCGCGAGCAGTACTTC
17	few	TRBV4-1	TRBJ2-1	-	CASSQVFLPASYNEQFF	TGCGCCAGCAGCCAAGTCTTTCTACCCGCCTCCTACAATGAGCAGTTCTTC
18	-	TRBV27	TRBJ2-1	TRBD2	CASRPRPGTSGRGDEQFF	TGTGCCAGCAGGCCTCGACCCGGGACTAGCGGGAGGGGAGATGAGCAGTTCTTC
16	-	TRBV27	TRBJ2-5	TRBD2	CASSPGASGGGKTQYF	TGTGCCAGCAGCCCAGGGGCCAGCGGGGGAGGGAAGACCCAGTACTTC
19	-	TRBV4-3	TRBJ1-1	-	CASSQEWYGLASWDTEAFF	TGCGCCAGCAGCCAAGAATGGTACGGGTTGGCGTCTTGGGACACTGAAGCTTTCTTT
14	-	TRBV14	TRBJ2-7	TRBD1	CASSPTGQAYEQYF	TGTGCCAGCAGCCCCACGGGACAGGCATACGAGCAGTACTTC
18	-	TRBV7-2	TRBJ2-3	TRBD2	CASSLTSRTSGSTDTQYF	TGTGCCAGCAGCTTAACCTCTAGGACTAGCGGAAGCACAGATACGCAGTATTTT
16	-	TRBV7-2	TRBJ2-7	TRBD1	CASSLATGVSSYEQYF	TGTGCCAGCAGCTTAGCCACAGGGGTAAGCTCCTACGAGCAGTACTTC
13	-	TRBV7-3	TRBJ1-1	-	CASSLGTNTEAFF	TGTGCCAGCAGCTTGGGGACGAACACTGAAGCTTTCTTT
18	-	TRBV7-8	TRBJ1-1	TRBD1	CASSLGVSKGTQGTEAFF	TGTGCCAGCAGCTTAGGAGTCTCCAAAGGAACACAGGGGACTGAAGCTTTCTTT
16	-	TRBV7-6	TRBJ2-5	-	CASSLVGLGHQETQYF	TGTGCCAGCAGCTTAGTGGGACTTGGGCACCAAGAGACCCAGTACTTC
15	-	TRBV5-6	TRBJ2-7	-	CASSPAGELGDEQYF	TGTGCCAGCAGCCCCGCAGGAGAGTTAGGGGACGAGCAGTACTTC
16	-	TRBV9	TRBJ2-7	TRBD2	CASSVTSGGPTYEQYF	TGTGCCAGCAGCGTCACTAGCGGGGGCCCTACCTACGAGCAGTACTTC
19	-	TRBV10-1	TRBJ2-6	TRBD2	CASSEETSGGGSGANVLTF	TGCGCCAGCAGTGAAGAGACTAGCGGGGGGGGGTCTGGGGCCAACGTCCTGACTTTC
12	-	TRBV10-3	TRBJ1-2	-	CAISESTYGYTF	TGTGCCATCAGTGAGTCTACCTATGGCTACACCTTC
13	-	TRBV5-4	TRBJ2-1	-	CASSLARDNEQFF	TGTGCCAGCAGCTTGGCCAGGGATAATGAGCAGTTCTTC
16	once	TRBV19	TRBJ1-1	-	CACRQRGGGMNTEAFF	TGTGCCTGTAGACAGCGAGGGGGGGGGATGAACACTGAAGCTTTCTTT
14	-	TRBV4-1	TRBJ2-1	-	CASSQGPPRDEQFF	TGCGCCAGCAGCCAAGGACCCCCGAGAGATGAGCAGTTCTTC
11	-	TRBV29-1	TRBJ1-1	-	CSPEAGTEAFF	TGCAGCCCTGAAGCTGGGACTGAAGCTTTCTTT
17	-	TRBV14	TRBJ2-7	-	CASSQELSPGYSYEQYF	TGTGCCAGCAGCCAAGAGCTGTCTCCGGGCTACTCCTACGAGCAGTACTTC
13	-	TRBV5-4	TRBJ2-5	-	CASSLRQGETQYF	TGTGCCAGCAGCTTGAGGCAGGGGGAGACCCAGTACTTC
13	-	TRBV7-7	TRBJ1-1	-	CASSFTMNTEAFF	TGTGCCAGCAGCTTTACTATGAACACTGAAGCTTTCTTT
13	-	TRBV6-5	TRBJ1-5	-	CASSVSQAQPQHF	TGTGCCAGCAGTGTCTCGCAAGCTCAGCCCCAGCATTTT
13	-	TRBV28	TRBJ2-7	-	CASRLRRDWGQYF	TGTGCCAGCAGGCTTCGACGGGACTGGGGGCAGTACTTC
16	-	TRBV7-8	TRBJ1-4	-	CASSLRRGSTNEKLFF	TGTGCCAGCAGCCTCAGGCGAGGTTCAACTAATGAAAAACTGTTTTTT
15	-	TRBV18	TRBJ2-7	TRBD1	CASSPRTGTTYEQYF	TGTGCCAGCTCACCACGGACAGGGACGACCTACGAGCAGTACTTC
15	-	TRBV7-2	TRBJ1-2	-	CASSLAPGAPGGYTF	TGTGCCAGCAGCTTAGCGCCAGGGGCGCCCGGTGGCTACACCTTC
13	-	TRBV19	TRBJ1-5	-	CASSPGAGQPQHF	TGTGCCAGTAGTCCCGGAGCGGGCCAGCCCCAGCATTTT
14	-	TRBV7-2	TRBJ1-1	-	CASSLALGNTEAFF	TGTGCCAGCAGCTTAGCGCTTGGGAACACTGAAGCTTTCTTT
14	-	TRBV28	TRBJ1-6	-	CASRDPSYNSPLHF	TGTGCCAGCAGGGACCCGTCCTATAATTCACCCCTCCACTTT
15	-	TRBV27	TRBJ1-5	-	CASSLNKGHNQPQHF	TGTGCCAGCAGTTTAAATAAAGGGCACAATCAGCCCCAGCATTTT
16	-	TRBV9	TRBJ2-1	TRBD2	CASSVVLAGHNNEQFF	TGTGCCAGCAGCGTGGTACTAGCGGGGCACAACAATGAGCAGTTCTTC
19	-	TRBV11-2	TRBJ1-1	TRBD1	CASRPRDRGLRMAPPEAFF	TGTGCCAGCAGGCCCCGGGACAGGGGTCTCCGCATGGCCCCCCCTGAAGCTTTCTTT
17	-	TRBV13	TRBJ1-1	TRBD1	CASSLRQGRYSGTEAFF	TGTGCCAGCAGCCTTAGACAGGGTCGTTATTCAGGGACTGAAGCTTTCTTT
11	-	TRBV9	TRBJ2-3	-	CASSYTDTQYF	TGTGCCAGCAGCTACACCGATACGCAGTATTTT
12	-	TRBV7-6	TRBJ2-7	-	CASSGNRDEQYF	TGTGCCAGCAGCGGCAACAGGGATGAGCAGTACTTC